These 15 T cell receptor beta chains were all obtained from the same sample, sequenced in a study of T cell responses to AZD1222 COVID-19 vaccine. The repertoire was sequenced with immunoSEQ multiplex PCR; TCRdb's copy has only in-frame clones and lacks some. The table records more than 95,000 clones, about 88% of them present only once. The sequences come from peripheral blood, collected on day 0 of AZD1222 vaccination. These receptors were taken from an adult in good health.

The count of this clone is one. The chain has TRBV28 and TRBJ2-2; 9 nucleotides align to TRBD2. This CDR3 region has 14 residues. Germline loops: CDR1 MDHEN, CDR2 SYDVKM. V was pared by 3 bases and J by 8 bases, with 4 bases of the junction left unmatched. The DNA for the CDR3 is TGTGCCAGCAGTTTGACTAGCGGTGGGGGGGAGCTGTTTTTT. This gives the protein CASSLTSGGGELFF.

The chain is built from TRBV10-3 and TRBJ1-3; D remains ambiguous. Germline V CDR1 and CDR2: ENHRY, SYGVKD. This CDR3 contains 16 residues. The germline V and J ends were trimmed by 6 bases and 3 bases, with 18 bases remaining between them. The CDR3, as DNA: TGTGCCATCAGCTCGGTAGGGTCGGGCTTTGGAAACACCATATATTTT. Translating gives CAISSVGSGFGNTIYF.

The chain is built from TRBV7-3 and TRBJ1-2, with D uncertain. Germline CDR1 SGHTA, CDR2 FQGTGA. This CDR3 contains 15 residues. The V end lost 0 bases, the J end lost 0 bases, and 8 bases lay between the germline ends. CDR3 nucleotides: TGTGCCAGCAGCTTAACGGGAATGGCTAACTATGGCTACACCTTC. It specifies CASSLTGMANYGYTF.

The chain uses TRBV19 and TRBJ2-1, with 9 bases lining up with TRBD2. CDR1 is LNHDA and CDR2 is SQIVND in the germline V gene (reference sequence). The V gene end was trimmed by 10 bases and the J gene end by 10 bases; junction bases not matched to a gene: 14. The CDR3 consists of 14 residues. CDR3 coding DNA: TGTGCCACCCAGCGGGGGGCTGAGGGCCCGGAGCAGTTCTTC. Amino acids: CATQRGAEGPEQFF. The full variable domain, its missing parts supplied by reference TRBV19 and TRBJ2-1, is DGGITQSPKYLFRKEGQNVTLSCEQNLNHDAMYWYRQDPGQGLRLIYYSQIVNDFQKGDIAEGYSVSREKKESFPLTVTSAQKNPTAFYLCATQRGAEGPEQFFGPGTRLTVL.

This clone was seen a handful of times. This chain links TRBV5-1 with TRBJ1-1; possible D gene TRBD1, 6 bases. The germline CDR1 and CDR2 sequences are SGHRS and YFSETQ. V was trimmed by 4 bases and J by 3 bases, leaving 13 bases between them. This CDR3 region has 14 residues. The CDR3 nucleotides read TGCGCCAGCAGCCCCCAGGGGCAGGACACTGAAGCTTTCTTT. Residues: CASSPQGQDTEAFF.

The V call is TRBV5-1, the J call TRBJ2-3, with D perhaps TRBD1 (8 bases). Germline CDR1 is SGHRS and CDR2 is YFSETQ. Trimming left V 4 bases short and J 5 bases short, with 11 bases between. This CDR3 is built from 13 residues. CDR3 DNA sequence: TGCGCCAGCAGCACAGGGGGGGTAGATACGCAGTATTTT. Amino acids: CASSTGGVDTQYF.

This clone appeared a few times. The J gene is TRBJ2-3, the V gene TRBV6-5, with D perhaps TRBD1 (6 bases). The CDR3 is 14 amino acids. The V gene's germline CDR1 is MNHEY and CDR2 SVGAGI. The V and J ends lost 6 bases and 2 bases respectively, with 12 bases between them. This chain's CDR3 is CASRDRDYTDTQYF. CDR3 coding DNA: TGTGCCAGCAGGGACAGAGATTACACAGATACGCAGTATTTT.

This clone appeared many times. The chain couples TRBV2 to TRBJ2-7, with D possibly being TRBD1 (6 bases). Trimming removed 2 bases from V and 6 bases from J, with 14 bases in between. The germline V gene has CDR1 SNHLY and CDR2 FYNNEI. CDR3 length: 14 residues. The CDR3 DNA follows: TGTGCCAGCAGTGAACCCCTCAGGGGCCCCGAGCAGTACTTC. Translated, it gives CASSEPLRGPEQYF.

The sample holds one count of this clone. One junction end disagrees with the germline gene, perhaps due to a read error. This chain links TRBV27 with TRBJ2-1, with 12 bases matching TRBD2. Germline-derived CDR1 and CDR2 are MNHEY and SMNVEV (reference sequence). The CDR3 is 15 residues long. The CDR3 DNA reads TGTGCCAGCAGTCTCGGGACTAGCGGGTCCAATGGGCAGTTCTTC. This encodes CASSLGTSGSNGQFF.

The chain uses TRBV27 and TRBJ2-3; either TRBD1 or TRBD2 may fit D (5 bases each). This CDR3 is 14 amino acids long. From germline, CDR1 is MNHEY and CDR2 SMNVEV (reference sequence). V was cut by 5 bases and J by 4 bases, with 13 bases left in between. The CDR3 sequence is CASSIRGGSDTQYF. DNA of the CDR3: TGTGCCAGCAGTATCCGGGGCGGGTCAGATACGCAGTATTTT.

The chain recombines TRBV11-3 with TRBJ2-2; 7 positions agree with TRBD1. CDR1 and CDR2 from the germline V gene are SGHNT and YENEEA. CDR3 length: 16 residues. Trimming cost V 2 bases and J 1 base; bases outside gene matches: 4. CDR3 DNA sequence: TGTGCCAGCAGCTTAACCCGGACAGGGAACACCGGGGAGCTGTTTTTT. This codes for CASSLTRTGNTGELFF.

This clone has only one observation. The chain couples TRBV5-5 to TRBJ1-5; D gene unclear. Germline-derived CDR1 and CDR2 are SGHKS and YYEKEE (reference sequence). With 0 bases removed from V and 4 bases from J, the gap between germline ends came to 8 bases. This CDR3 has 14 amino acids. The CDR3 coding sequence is TGTGCCAGCAGCTTGGAGGTCGGGAATCAGCCCCAGCATTTT. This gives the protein CASSLEVGNQPQHF.

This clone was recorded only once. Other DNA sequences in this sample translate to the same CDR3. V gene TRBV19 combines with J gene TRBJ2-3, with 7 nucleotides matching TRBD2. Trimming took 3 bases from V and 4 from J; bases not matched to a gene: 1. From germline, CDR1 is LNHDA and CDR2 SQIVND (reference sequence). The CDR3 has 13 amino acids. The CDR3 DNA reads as TGTGCCAGTAGTATTGGACTAGCAGATACGCAGTATTTT. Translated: CASSIGLADTQYF.

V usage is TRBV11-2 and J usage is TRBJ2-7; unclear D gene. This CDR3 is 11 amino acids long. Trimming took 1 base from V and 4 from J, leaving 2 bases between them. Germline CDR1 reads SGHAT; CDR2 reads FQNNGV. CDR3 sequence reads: CASSLVYEQYF. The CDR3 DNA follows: TGTGCCAGCAGCTTAGTATACGAGCAGTACTTC.

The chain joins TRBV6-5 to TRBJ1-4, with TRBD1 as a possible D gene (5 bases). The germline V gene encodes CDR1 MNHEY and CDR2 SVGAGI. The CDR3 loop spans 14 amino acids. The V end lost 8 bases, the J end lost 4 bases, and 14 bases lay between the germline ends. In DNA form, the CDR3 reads TGTGCCAGCTCCGGGGGGTCTTTTAATGAAAAACTGTTTTTT. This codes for CASSGGSFNEKLFF.